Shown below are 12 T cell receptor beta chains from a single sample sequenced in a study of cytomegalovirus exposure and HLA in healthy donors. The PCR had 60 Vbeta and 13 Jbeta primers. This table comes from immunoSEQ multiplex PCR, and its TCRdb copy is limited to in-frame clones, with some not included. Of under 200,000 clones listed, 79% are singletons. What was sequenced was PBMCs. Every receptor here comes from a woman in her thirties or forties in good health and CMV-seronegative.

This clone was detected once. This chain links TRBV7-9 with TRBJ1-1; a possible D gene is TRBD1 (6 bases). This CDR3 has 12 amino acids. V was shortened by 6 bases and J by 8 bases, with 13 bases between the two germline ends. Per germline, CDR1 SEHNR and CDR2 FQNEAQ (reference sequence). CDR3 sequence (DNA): TGTGCCAGCAGGTCAGGACAGCGAGAAGCTTTCTTT. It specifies CASRSGQREAFF.

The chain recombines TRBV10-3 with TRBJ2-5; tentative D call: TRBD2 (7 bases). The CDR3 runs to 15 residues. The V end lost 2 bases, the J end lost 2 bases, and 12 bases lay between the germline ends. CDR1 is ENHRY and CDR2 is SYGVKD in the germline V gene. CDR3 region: CAISEGGAGQETQYF. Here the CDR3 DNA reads TGTGCCATCAGTGAGGGGGGGGCGGGTCAAGAGACCCAGTACTTC.

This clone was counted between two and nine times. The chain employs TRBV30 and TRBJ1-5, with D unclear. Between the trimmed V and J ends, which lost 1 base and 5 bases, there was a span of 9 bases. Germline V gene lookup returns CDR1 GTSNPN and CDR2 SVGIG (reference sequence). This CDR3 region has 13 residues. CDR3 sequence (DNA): TGTGCCTGGAGTGGAGGGAACGATCAGCCCCAGCATTTT. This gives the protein CAWSGGNDQPQHF.

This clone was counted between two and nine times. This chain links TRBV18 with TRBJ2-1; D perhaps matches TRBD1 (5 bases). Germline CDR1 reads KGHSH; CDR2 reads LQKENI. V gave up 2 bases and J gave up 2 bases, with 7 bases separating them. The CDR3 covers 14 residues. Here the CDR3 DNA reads TGTGCCAGCTCACCAGCAGGGCCCTACAATGAGCAGTTCTTC. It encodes CASSPAGPYNEQFF.

The CDR3 loop is CASSSPGTGAFVSGNTIYF. The CDR3 region has the DNA TGTGCCAGCAGCTCACCCGGGACAGGGGCCTTCGTCTCTGGAAACACCATATATTTT. The chain employs TRBV7-9 and TRBJ1-3; 10 positions match TRBD1. In germline, CDR1 is SEHNR, CDR2 FQNEAQ (reference sequence). The CDR3 extends over 19 amino acids. Germline trimming cut 4 bases from V and 0 bases from J; bases unmatched to any gene: 12.

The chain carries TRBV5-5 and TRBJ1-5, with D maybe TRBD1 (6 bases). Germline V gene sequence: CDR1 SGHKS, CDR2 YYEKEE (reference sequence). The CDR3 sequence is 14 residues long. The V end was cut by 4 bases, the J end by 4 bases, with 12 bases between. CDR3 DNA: TGTGCCAGCAGCGAAGGACAGAGTAATCAGCCCCAGCATTTT. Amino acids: CASSEGQSNQPQHF.

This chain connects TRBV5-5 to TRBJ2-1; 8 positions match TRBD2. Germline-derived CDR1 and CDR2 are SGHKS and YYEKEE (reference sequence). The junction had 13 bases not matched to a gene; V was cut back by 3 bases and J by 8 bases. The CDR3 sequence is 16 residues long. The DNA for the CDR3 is TGTGCCAGCAGCTCATCTTCCGGGACTAGAGGAGATGAGCAGTTCTTC. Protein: CASSSSSGTRGDEQFF.

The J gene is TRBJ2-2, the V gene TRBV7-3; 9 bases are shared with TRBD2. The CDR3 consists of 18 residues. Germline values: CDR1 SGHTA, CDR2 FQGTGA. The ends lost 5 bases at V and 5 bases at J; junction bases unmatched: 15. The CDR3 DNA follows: TGTGCCAGCAGCCCCCCCCGGGGTAGCGGGAGCGATACCGGGGAGCTGTTTTTT. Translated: CASSPPRGSGSDTGELFF.

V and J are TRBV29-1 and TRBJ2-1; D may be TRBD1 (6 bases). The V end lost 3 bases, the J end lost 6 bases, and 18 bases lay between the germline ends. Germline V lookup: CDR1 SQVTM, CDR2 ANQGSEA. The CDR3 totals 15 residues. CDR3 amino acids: CSVDPSQGSSNEQFF. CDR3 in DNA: TGCAGCGTTGACCCCTCACAGGGCTCCAGCAATGAGCAGTTCTTC.

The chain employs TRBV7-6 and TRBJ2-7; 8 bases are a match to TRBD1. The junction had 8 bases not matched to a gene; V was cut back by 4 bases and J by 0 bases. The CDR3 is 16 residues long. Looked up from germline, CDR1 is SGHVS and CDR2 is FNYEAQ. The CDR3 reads CASSSSQGASSYEQYF. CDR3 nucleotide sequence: TGTGCCAGCAGCTCGAGCCAGGGGGCGAGCTCCTACGAGCAGTACTTC.

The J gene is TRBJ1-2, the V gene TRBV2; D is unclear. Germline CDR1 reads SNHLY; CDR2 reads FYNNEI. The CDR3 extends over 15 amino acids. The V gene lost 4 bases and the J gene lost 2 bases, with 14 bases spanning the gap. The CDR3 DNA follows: TGTGCCAGCAGTGTACAGACTAGTAAGAACTATGGCTACACCTTC. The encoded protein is CASSVQTSKNYGYTF.

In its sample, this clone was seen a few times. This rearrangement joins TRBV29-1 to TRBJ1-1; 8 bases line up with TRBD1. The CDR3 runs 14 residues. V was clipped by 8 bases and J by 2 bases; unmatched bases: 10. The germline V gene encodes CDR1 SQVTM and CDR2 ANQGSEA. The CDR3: CSSLPGQANTEAFF. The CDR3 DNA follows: TGCAGCTCATTGCCGGGACAGGCTAACACTGAAGCTTTCTTT.